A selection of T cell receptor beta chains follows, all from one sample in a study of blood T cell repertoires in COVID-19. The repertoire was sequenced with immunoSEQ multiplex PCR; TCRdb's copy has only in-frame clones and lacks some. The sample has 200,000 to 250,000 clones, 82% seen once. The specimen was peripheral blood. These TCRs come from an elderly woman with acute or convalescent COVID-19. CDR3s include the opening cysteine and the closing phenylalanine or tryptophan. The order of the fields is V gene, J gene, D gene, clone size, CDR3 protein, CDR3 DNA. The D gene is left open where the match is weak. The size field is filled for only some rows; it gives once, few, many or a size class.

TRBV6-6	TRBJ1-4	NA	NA	CASSYPSQGANEKLFF	TGTGCCAGCAGTTACCCTTCACAGGGAGCTAATGAAAAACTGTTTTTT
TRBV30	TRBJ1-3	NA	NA	CAWSAVISGNTIYF	TGTGCCTGGAGTGCGGTGATCTCTGGAAACACCATATATTTT
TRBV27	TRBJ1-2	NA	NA	CASSFAGGPYGYTF	TGTGCCAGCAGCTTCGCCGGGGGACCATATGGCTACACCTTC
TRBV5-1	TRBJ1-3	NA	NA	CASSYEVTASGNTIYF	TGCGCCAGCAGCTACGAAGTTACTGCATCTGGAAACACCATATATTTT
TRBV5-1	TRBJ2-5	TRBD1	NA	CASSLGQEETQYF	TGCGCCAGCAGCTTAGGACAGGAAGAGACCCAGTACTTC
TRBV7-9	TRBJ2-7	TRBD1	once	CASSLGTGGVYEQYF	TGTGCCAGCAGCTTAGGAACAGGGGGTGTTTACGAGCAGTACTTC
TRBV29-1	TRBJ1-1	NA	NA	CSVEDSFYSNTEAFF	TGCAGCGTTGAGGACAGCTTTTATTCGAACACTGAAGCTTTCTTT
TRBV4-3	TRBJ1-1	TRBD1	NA	CASRPGQGGTEAFF	TGCGCCAGCAGGCCGGGACAGGGAGGCACTGAAGCTTTCTTT
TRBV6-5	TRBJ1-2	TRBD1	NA	CASRGTGTNYGYTF	TGTGCCAGCAGGGGGACAGGGACTAACTATGGCTACACCTTC
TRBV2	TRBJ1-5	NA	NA	CASRKDIRGQPQHF	TGTGCCAGCAGAAAGGACATCAGAGGTCAGCCCCAGCATTTT
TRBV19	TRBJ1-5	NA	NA	CASSMGAGDQPQHF	TGTGCCAGTAGTATGGGGGCAGGGGATCAGCCCCAGCATTTT
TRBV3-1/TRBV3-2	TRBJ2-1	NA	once	CASSQAGQNEQFF	TGTGCCAGCAGCCAAGCGGGTCAAAATGAGCAGTTCTTC
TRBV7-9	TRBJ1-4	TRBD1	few	CASSYITGGGGEKLFF	TGTGCCAGCAGCTACATTACAGGGGGCGGTGGTGAAAAACTGTTTTTT
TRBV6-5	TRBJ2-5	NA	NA	CASSYRTEETQYF	TGTGCCAGCAGCTACCGGACAGAAGAGACCCAGTACTTC
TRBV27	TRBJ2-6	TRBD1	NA	CASSSTVISPGGTGANVLTF	TGTGCCAGCAGCTCAACGGTTATAAGTCCAGGGGGCACTGGGGCCAACGTCCTGACTTTC
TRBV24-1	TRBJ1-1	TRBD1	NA	CATRSPRDREVDRMNTEAFF	TGTGCCACCAGGTCCCCCCGGGACAGGGAAGTTGATAGGATGAACACTGAAGCTTTCTTT
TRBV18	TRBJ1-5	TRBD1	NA	CASSPNAGTANQPQHF	TGTGCCAGCTCACCAAATGCGGGGACAGCCAATCAGCCCCAGCATTTT
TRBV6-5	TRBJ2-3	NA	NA	CASSYSPSGGTDTQYF	TGTGCCAGCAGTTACTCACCGTCAGGGGGCACAGATACGCAGTATTTT
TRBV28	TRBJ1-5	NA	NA	CASSFHEDIPGHQAQHF	TGTGCCAGCAGTTTTCACGAGGACATCCCGGGACATCAGGCCCAGCATTTT
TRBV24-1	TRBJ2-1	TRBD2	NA	CATSDGLAGVYEQFF	TGTGCCACCAGTGATGGACTAGCGGGGGTATATGAGCAGTTCTTC
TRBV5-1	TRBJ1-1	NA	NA	CASSLEKTVGTEAFF	TGCGCCAGCAGCTTGGAGAAGACAGTAGGCACTGAAGCTTTCTTT
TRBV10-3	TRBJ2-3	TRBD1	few	CAISPDRTYTDTQYF	TGTGCCATCAGCCCGGACAGGACCTACACAGATACGCAGTATTTT
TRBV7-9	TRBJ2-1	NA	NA	CASSPPTSYNEQFF	TGTGCCAGCAGCCCACCTACCTCCTACAATGAGCAGTTCTTC
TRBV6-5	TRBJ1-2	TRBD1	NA	CASSGTASNYGYTF	TGTGCCAGCAGCGGGACAGCCTCTAACTATGGCTACACCTTC
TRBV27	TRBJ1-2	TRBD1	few	CASSFRDRGLYGYTF	TGTGCCAGCAGTTTTCGGGACAGGGGGCTCTATGGCTACACCTTC
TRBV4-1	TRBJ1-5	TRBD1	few	CASSQDGFVGQGGQPQHF	TGCGCCAGCAGCCAAGATGGGTTTGTGGGACAGGGCGGACAGCCCCAGCATTTT
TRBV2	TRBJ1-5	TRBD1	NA	CASSQGAAGNQPQHF	TGTGCCAGCAGCCAGGGGGCCGCTGGCAATCAGCCCCAGCATTTT
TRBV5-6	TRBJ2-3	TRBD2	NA	CASSFGGGTTDTQYF	TGTGCCAGCAGCTTCGGCGGGGGGACCACAGATACGCAGTATTTT